This T cell receptor (beta chain) was recovered during a study of blood T cell repertoires in COVID-19. About the research overall: Samples taken during acute and convalescent COVID-19 were collected in the United States, Italy and Spain. Sample material is recorded as cDNA or gDNA derived from T cells, B-cell-depleted T cells, or PBMCs.

A single count supports this clone. In the study's own analysis: Quantification of nucleated cells was approximated via reference gene primer amplification. Generated by immunoSEQ multiplex PCR, the TCRdb table keeps only in-frame clones and is missing some. D and trimming were read from the DNA, whereas the V and J calls and clone size are those reported in that table. In the table there are around 190,000 clones, approximately 85% of which are singletons. The CDR3 spans 16 residues. V lost 5 bases and J lost 7; bases outside the gene matches: 14. Germline loops: CDR1 SGHTA, CDR2 FQGTGA. Material: peripheral blood. The chain has TRBV7-3 and TRBJ2-1, with TRBD2 matching 7 bases. The TCR originated in an older woman with acute or convalescent COVID-19. The CDR3 DNA reads TGTGCCAGCAGCCGCTCCGAGGGACTAATAACGAATGAGCAGTTCTTC. This codes for CASSRSEGLITNEQFF.